This section outlines one T cell receptor (beta chain) sequence together with its context. Its target antigen remains unknown. Base qualities are not recorded, but no much larger clone differs from it by a single base. The immunoSEQ Assay was the method used to sequence TCRbeta CDR3 regions. After extraction, genomic DNA underwent amplification by bias-controlled multiplex PCR, followed by high-throughput sequencing. In the paper's pipeline: To quantify the absolute abundance of every unique TCRbeta CDR3 region, sequences were collapsed and filtered. Usable DNA was measured by amplifying reference genes present in all nucleated cells, and TCRbeta template counts were normalized to that usable DNA to estimate T cell fraction. Repertoire TCRs were annotated as SARS-CoV-2-specific when V gene, CDR3 amino acid sequence and J gene were exactly matched to a known reactive TCR set. The reference SARS-CoV-2 TCR set came from MIRA and was filtered for enrichment in COVID-19-positive ImmuneCODE repertoires, removing public or cross-reactive TCRs. Using the MIRA antigens, annotated TCRs were further analysed by specific ORF or by position within an ORF. Breadth was defined as annotated unique rearrangements over total unique productive rearrangements; depth was the summed frequency of those rearrangements. Group comparisons of TCR breadth used two-sided Wilcoxon rank-sum tests. TCRdb re-hosts the immuneACCESS table, in-frame sequences only. Its copies lack some clones; in the studies checked, an unresolved V gene accounts for under half of them, and the cause for the rest is not known. That table supplies the V and J calls and clone size; D and trimming were determined from the DNA. The sample table records 300,000 to 450,000 clones; roughly 85% of these occur just once. The ten largest make up 3% to 4% of the sample.

These data belong to a study of Ad26.COV2.S vaccination and SARS-CoV-2 variants (dated by TCRdb to the early 2020s). Broadly, across the study: Donors in the vaccine arm were drawn from COV1001, a phase I-IIa trial of Ad26.COV2.S in healthy adults that was multicentre, randomized, double-blind and placebo-controlled. Investigators remained blinded to trial group allocation during experiments and outcome assessment. TCRbeta repertoire sequencing served as the tool for gauging how specific and how broad the SARS-CoV-2-reactive T cell receptors were following Ad26.COV2.S vaccination. Ad26.COV2.S was given intramuscularly at 5x10^10 or 1x10^11 viral particles, as a single shot or as two shots 56 days apart. The TCR-sequenced set comprised about 32 samples: some 19 Ad26.COV2.S vaccine recipients, 5 placebo recipients and 8 SARS-CoV-2 convalescent individuals. Trial participants were randomized into five groups of five: low-dose or high-dose Ad26.COV2.S given once or twice, or placebo on both occasions.

Beyond this particular receptor, the publication reports: Higher spike-specific TCR breadth was observed in Ad26.COV2.S recipients than in placebo recipients (P = 0.0014). The authors noted that the TCR breadth and depth analyses may have underestimated total T cell responses. The study lacked the statistical power to compare responses across vaccine doses or regimens. Non-spike TCR breadth was comparable between vaccine and placebo recipients, consistent with the vaccine containing only spike. Substantial breadth of spike-specific CD8+ and CD4+ T cell responses was reported after vaccination.

V has 5 bases trimmed and J has 4 bases trimmed; junction bases matching no gene number 11. CDR1 and CDR2 were assigned from the germline V gene as KGHSH and LQKENI. From its cysteine to its phenylalanine, the CDR3 spans 16 amino acids. Kept here is only the CDR3 DNA, which spans 48 bases and is read in frame from base 1. Explained via the paper, the treatment or condition label denotes: 15 to 20 received Ad26.COV2.S at low or high dose, single or two shots; a few received placebo; per-sample allocation not given. For vaccine and placebo recipients, repertoires were sequenced using samples collected on day 63 after the first injection. In Cohort 1b, fewer than 30 adults aged 18-55 years were enrolled at a single site in Boston, USA, between 29 July and 7 August 2020. As a vaccine, Ad26.COV2.S was a replication-incompetent adenovirus type 26 vector that expressed a prefusion-stabilized SARS-CoV-2 spike protein derived from the original Wuhan strain.

The sequence is built from TRBV18 and TRBJ2-1, and 7 bases in between align with TRBD1. The input for sequencing was peripheral blood, taken in a trial of Ad26.COV2.S vaccine versus placebo. This receptor was identified in a person between 18 and 65 years old who received the Ad26.COV2.S COVID-19 vaccine or a placebo. The nucleotides read TGTGCCAGCTCAAGGACGACAGGGTCGGGGTACAATGAGCAGTTCTTC. This is translated as CASSRTTGSGYNEQFF.